These 18 T cell receptor beta chains share one sample of origin, sequenced in a study of T cells in Graves' hyperthyroidism and ophthalmopathy. RNA transcripts were the template for amplifying TCR beta CDR3 regions. An initial round of RT-PCR targeting the TCR CDR3 relied on the HTBI primer set. A single record per CDR3 protein comes from TCRdb applying MiXCR to the multiplex PCR reads. This sample has over 700,000 distinct CDR3 sequences, with 38% found just once. Specimen: blood. The receptor set was obtained from a man younger than 35 with Graves' hyperthyroidism.

This clonotype was counted at least ten times. V usage is TRBV7-9 and J usage is TRBJ2-7; maybe TRBD2 (5 bases). CDR1 is SEHNR and CDR2 is FQNEAQ in the germline V gene (reference sequence). This CDR3 is 14 amino acids long. V lost 5 bases, J lost 1 base, and 12 bases lay in between. The CDR3 here is CASSPARGSYEQYF. CDR3 nucleotides: TGTGCCAGCAGCCCCGCCCGCGGGTCCTACGAGCAGTACTTC.

This clonotype was observed at least ten times. The chain has TRBV10-2 and TRBJ1-5; TRBD1 is a possible D gene (5 bases). CDR3 length: 13 amino acids. Trimming shortened V by 11 bases and J by 5 bases, and 16 bases separated the two germline ends. Germline CDR1 reads WSHSY; CDR2 reads SAAADI. CDR3 sequence reads: CASRAGMDQPQHF. The CDR3 DNA reads TGCGCCTCTCGGGCAGGGATGGATCAGCCCCAGCATTTT.

The genes are TRBV29-1 and TRBJ1-2; 8 bases map to TRBD1. Germline CDR1 and CDR2: SQVTM and ANQGSEA. The trim removed 8 bases at V and 6 bases at J, leaving 8 bases unmatched. This CDR3 has 12 amino acids. As DNA, the CDR3 is TGCAGCTCGGACAGGGAAGTCGATGGCTACACCTTC. Translation gives CSSDREVDGYTF. Based on the CDR3 plus reference TRBV29-1 and TRBJ1-2, the full variable domain is SAVISQKPSRDICQRGTSLTIQCQVDSQVTMMFWYRQQPGQSLTLIATANQGSEATYESGFVIDKFPISRPNLTFSTLTVSNMSPEDSSIYLCSSDREVDGYTFGSGTRLTVV.

This clonotype has a count of ten or more. The CDR3 loop is CAISQESSTDTQYF. The CDR3 coding sequence is TGTGCCATCAGCCAGGAATCTAGCACAGATACGCAGTATTTT. The V and J genes are TRBV10-3 and TRBJ2-3; D remains ambiguous. The CDR3 extends over 14 amino acids. V shed 6 bases and J shed 0 bases, with 10 bases lying between them. The germline V gene has CDR1 ENHRY and CDR2 SYGVKD.

The chain combines TRBV5-1 with TRBJ2-6, with a tentative D call TRBD2 (5 bases). The CDR3 runs 18 residues. CDR1 is SGHRS and CDR2 is YFSETQ in the germline V gene. Trimming took 0 bases from V and 0 from J, leaving 13 bases between them. The CDR3 sequence is CASSLGESKSSGANVLTF. CDR3 nucleotide sequence: TGCGCCAGCAGCTTGGGGGAGAGCAAATCCTCTGGGGCCAACGTCCTGACTTTC.

The chain recombines TRBV7-8 with TRBJ1-1; TRBD1 aligns across 8 bases. Per the germline V gene, CDR1 is SGHVS and CDR2 is FQNEAQ. Germline trimming cut 1 base from V and 3 bases from J; bases unmatched to any gene: 10. The CDR3 length is 17 residues. Here the CDR3 DNA reads TGTGCCAGCAGCTTAGAAGCGACAGGGGATGGTTACACTGAAGCTTTCTTT. Translated, it gives CASSLEATGDGYTEAFF.

CDR3 loop: CSEVGAGSYTGELFF. As DNA, the CDR3 is TGCAGTGAAGTGGGAGCGGGGAGTTACACCGGGGAGCTGTTTTTT. The rearrangement links TRBV29-1 to TRBJ2-2, with 7 bases lining up with TRBD2. The CDR3 is made up of 15 amino acids. Germline-derived CDR1 and CDR2 are SQVTM and ANQGSEA.

In this sample, this clonotype turned up many times. The CDR3 region has the DNA TGCGCCAGCAGCTTGAGGACAGACTATGGCTACACCTTC. It translates to CASSLRTDYGYTF. J is TRBJ1-2 and V is TRBV5-1; perhaps TRBD1 as D (6 bases). The germline gives CDR1 SGHRS, CDR2 YFSETQ. V was trimmed by 1 base and J by 3 bases, leaving 7 bases between them. This CDR3 contains 13 residues.

This clonotype was picked up many times. The rearrangement joins TRBV10-2 to TRBJ1-2, with a tentative D call TRBD1 (6 bases). The CDR3 length is 13 residues. Germline values: CDR1 WSHSY, CDR2 SAAADI. The germline V and J ends were trimmed by 3 bases and 6 bases, with 11 bases remaining between them. CDR3 DNA sequence: TGCGCCAGCAGTGATGGGGGGCTACATGGCTACACCTTC. Translating it yields CASSDGGLHGYTF.

This clonotype showed up many times. The CDR3, as DNA: TGTGCCACCAGCAGAGTAGGAGGAGACCCCTACGAGCAGTACTTC. It specifies CATSRVGGDPYEQYF. This rearrangement joins TRBV15 to TRBJ2-7; D is perhaps TRBD2 (5 bases). Germline V CDR1 and CDR2: LNHNV, YYDKDF (reference sequence). The CDR3 sequence is 15 residues long. Trimming pared 1 base from V and 2 bases from J, leaving 12 bases between.

V is TRBV4-3 and J is TRBJ2-7; D is perhaps TRBD1 (5 bases). Germline lookup yields CDR1 LGHNA and CDR2 YSLEER. This CDR3 has 15 residues. Trimming stripped 0 bases from V and 2 bases from J, with 11 bases between. The CDR3 spells CASSQELGHAYEQYF. In nucleotides, the CDR3 is TGCGCCAGCAGCCAAGAATTGGGGCATGCCTACGAGCAGTACTTC.

The chain carries TRBV2 and TRBJ2-1; 7 bases are shared with TRBD2. Germline assignment: CDR1 SNHLY and CDR2 FYNNEI. Unmatched junction bases numbered 7, after V lost 1 base and J lost 7 bases. The CDR3 consists of 15 residues. CDR3 protein: CASSEVAGLSNEQFF. CDR3 DNA: TGTGCCAGCAGTGAAGTTGCGGGACTATCGAATGAGCAGTTCTTC. Looking up the rest from reference TRBV2 and TRBJ2-1 gives the full variable domain: EPEVTQTPSHQVTQMGQEVILRCVPISNHLYFYWYRQILGQKVEFLVSFYNNEISEKSEIFDDQFSVERPDGSNFTLKIRSTKLEDSAMYFCASSEVAGLSNEQFFGPGTRLTVL.

This clonotype came up once. J is TRBJ2-7 and V is TRBV10-3; maybe TRBD1 (5 bases). The CDR3 length is 13 residues. V was trimmed by 3 bases and J by 2 bases, leaving 8 bases between them. Germline V CDR1 and CDR2: ENHRY, SYGVKD. CDR3 region: CAISEHRTYEQYF. DNA for the CDR3: TGTGCCATCAGTGAACACAGGACCTACGAGCAGTACTTC.

In this sample, this clonotype turned up many times. The chain joins TRBV7-2 to TRBJ2-5; 9 nucleotides agree with TRBD2. Germline V gives CDR1 SGHTA, CDR2 FQGNSA. The J segment lost 5 bases and the V segment lost 7 bases, leaving 8 bases of the junction unmatched. The CDR3 spans 14 residues. The DNA for the CDR3 is TGTGCCAGCACAAAGGGACTAGCACGGGAGACCCAGTACTTC. Translating gives CASTKGLARETQYF. The whole variable domain, remainder taken from reference TRBV7-2 and TRBJ2-5, is GAGVSQSPSNKVTEKGKDVELRCDPISGHTALYWYRQSLGQGLEFLIYFQGNSAPDKSGLPSDRFSAERTGGSVSTLTIQRTQQEDSAVYLCASTKGLARETQYFGPGTRLLVL.

This clonotype was recorded at least ten times. The V call is TRBV7-9, the J call TRBJ1-1; the D is unclear. The CDR3 contains 13 residues. V gave up 5 bases and J gave up 4 bases, with 11 bases separating them. Germline V gives CDR1 SEHNR, CDR2 FQNEAQ (reference sequence). DNA for the CDR3: TGTGCCAGCAGCCTACGAAGAGGCACTGAAGCTTTCTTT. Translating it yields CASSLRRGTEAFF.

Remarks on this clonotype: A much larger clone lies a single base off, so this may be a read error. CDR3 residues: CSARTGIREKPFF. CDR3 coding DNA: TGCAGTGCTAGGACAGGGATTCGAGAAAAACCGTTTTTT. This chain connects TRBV20-1 to TRBJ1-4; 7 bases agree with TRBD1. CDR1 DFQATT and CDR2 SNEGSKA come from the germline V gene (reference sequence). The CDR3 is 13 residues long.

This clonotype was picked up many times. This rearrangement joins TRBV20-1 to TRBJ1-1; D remains unclear. Germline values: CDR1 DFQATT, CDR2 SNEGSKA (reference sequence). The CDR3 has 14 residues. Trimming shortened V by 1 base and J by 0 bases, and 9 bases separated the two germline ends. CDR3 sequence: CSARVYQVNTEAFF. As DNA, the CDR3 is TGCAGTGCTAGAGTGTACCAGGTGAACACTGAAGCTTTCTTT.

This clonotype was seen repeatedly, ten times or more. This chain links TRBV20-1 with TRBJ1-6; D gene ambiguous. Germline CDR1 is DFQATT and CDR2 is SNEGSKA (reference sequence). This CDR3 contains 13 residues. V dropped 6 bases and J dropped 8 bases, with 14 bases sitting between them. CDR3 DNA sequence: TGCAGTGCGAGTAAGGAGTTTGATTCACCCCTCCACTTT. Protein product: CSASKEFDSPLHF.